A selection of T cell receptor beta chains follows, all from one sample in a study of T cells after yellow fever vaccination. TCRdb reprocessed the 5' RACE reads with MiXCR, giving one entry per CDR3 protein. The sample records around 310,000 distinct CDR3 sequences, approximately 4.2% being singletons. The input for sequencing was PBMCs, taken 5 days after the yellow fever booster vaccination. Source of these receptors: a young man who received the YFV17D yellow fever vaccine. The CDR3 runs from the conserved cysteine through the conserved F or W. The D gene is left open where the match is weak.

J	D	V	CDR3
TRBJ1-2	.	TRBV12-3/TRBV12-4	CASSFELPSYGYTF
TRBJ2-3	.	TRBV7-9	CASSTGGNTQYF
TRBJ1-1	.	TRBV7-9	CASSLAPIADTEAFF
TRBJ1-5	TRBD1	TRBV3-1	CASSQVIEGQKNQPQHF
TRBJ1-5	.	TRBV12-3/TRBV12-4	CASRARGSYFSNQPQHF
TRBJ2-2	.	TRBV5-4	CASSFSPAANTGELFF
TRBJ2-5	.	TRBV7-2	CASSFTFGADTGQETQYF
TRBJ1-1	.	TRBV30	CAWSAQLNTEAFF
TRBJ2-2	TRBD1	TRBV11-2	CASSLGSQGAGGELFF
TRBJ1-6	.	TRBV14	CASSHRRPGDSYNSPLHF
TRBJ2-3	.	TRBV12-3/TRBV12-4	CASSLEVRDTQYF
TRBJ2-1	.	TRBV11-2	CASSSAGLGEQFF
TRBJ1-2	.	TRBV7-9	CASSASRYYGYTF
TRBJ2-7	.	TRBV6-1	CASKLGDYEQYF
TRBJ1-2	.	TRBV6-2/TRBV6-3	CASSYPRDPRIYGYTF
TRBJ2-3	TRBD2	TRBV29-1	CSILAGGLFTDTQYF
TRBJ2-5	TRBD2	TRBV12-3/TRBV12-4	CASSGGGRQETQYF
TRBJ2-6	.	TRBV11-2	CASSTPERDTDSGANVLTF
TRBJ2-5	TRBD1	TRBV7-6	CASTKGQSYQETQYF
TRBJ1-2	.	TRBV7-6	CASSLGSQNYGYTF
TRBJ1-6	.	TRBV4-3	CASSQASSYNSPLHF
TRBJ1-2	.	TRBV12-3/TRBV12-4	CASSLTDGIYGYTF
TRBJ1-2	.	TRBV5-1	CASSSDNSYGYTF
TRBJ1-4	.	TRBV6-6	CASSRSNEKLFF
TRBJ2-7	.	TRBV6-6	CASSRPGPGWQYF
TRBJ1-6	.	TRBV10-3	CAISGSGGRSPLHF